These T cell receptor beta chains were read from a single sample in a study of patients and donors after allogeneic stem cell transplantation. One entry per CDR3 protein, called by TCRdb with MiXCR from the RT-PCR reads. The table lists roughly 960,000 distinct CDR3 sequences, 15% to 20% of them singletons. Sequenced sample: blood, either unsorted or a sorted T cell fraction (not recorded which). The receptors shown here come from a human donor who was either an allogeneic HSCT recipient or a stem cell or donor lymphocyte infusion donor (not recorded which). It is not recorded whose cells these are; they may come from a transplant donor. CDR3s include the opening cysteine and the closing phenylalanine or tryptophan.

v_call	j_call	cdr3_aa
TRBV6-2/TRBV6-3	TRBJ2-1	CASSPHRGRYNEQFF
TRBV11-3	TRBJ2-7	CASSDSSNEQYF
TRBV12-3/TRBV12-4	TRBJ1-2	CASRSPNRGYGYTF
TRBV2	TRBJ1-1	CASSLQGVGGAEAFF
TRBV7-9	TRBJ1-2	CASSLGQQVYYGYTF
TRBV5-1	TRBJ2-2	CASSLVVFEELFF
TRBV20-1	TRBJ2-7	CSAIGQGPYEQYF
TRBV6-5	TRBJ2-3	CASSYRTSGDPDTQYF
TRBV24-1	TRBJ1-2	CATSRGQAYGYTF
TRBV6-5	TRBJ1-2	CASSWDRGPPSYGYTF
TRBV19	TRBJ1-1	CASSIRVRAEAFF
TRBV12-3/TRBV12-4	TRBJ1-4	CASTPTGFNEKLFF
TRBV11-2	TRBJ2-1	CASSPQGMAGSSYNEQFF
TRBV7-9	TRBJ1-5	CASSLGQGVAQPQHF
TRBV15	TRBJ2-4	CATSRDRAGAIF
TRBV7-8	TRBJ2-1	CASSSSTTGTNEQFF
TRBV25-1	TRBJ1-2	CASSELGYGYTF
TRBV20-1	TRBJ1-1	CSATTGTVKNTEAFF
TRBV7-9	TRBJ1-2	CASSLVRGSNYGYTF
TRBV11-2	TRBJ2-1	CASTGAGGRPRRYNEQFF
TRBV20-1	TRBJ2-1	CSAPGGDSPLAVGEQFF
TRBV5-1	TRBJ2-1	CASSSTRLAGEQFF
TRBV27	TRBJ1-2	CASSLLGGGSRNGYTF
TRBV11-2	TRBJ2-2	CASSLRPGFGGRAINTGELFF
TRBV4-1	TRBJ1-2	CASSQPRTGEDYGYTF
TRBV18	TRBJ1-6	CASSPFGVNSPLHF
TRBV14	TRBJ2-7	CASSQVIVRPYEQYF
TRBV6-2/TRBV6-3	TRBJ2-1	CASSYGRGGLF
TRBV20-1	TRBJ2-7	CSANREYEQYF
TRBV20-1	TRBJ2-1	CSARAAGPYNEQFF
TRBV6-2/TRBV6-3	TRBJ2-7	CASSYARGQGNEQYF
TRBV20-1	TRBJ1-3	CSAKGRSSGNTIYF
TRBV2	TRBJ2-7	CASRSSGGVSYEQYF
TRBV24-1	TRBJ2-3	CATSALDYRTDTQYF
TRBV6-2/TRBV6-3	TRBJ1-1	CASSPLLETNTEAFF
TRBV12-3/TRBV12-4	TRBJ2-1	CASSLGREGNYNEQFF
TRBV3-1	TRBJ2-7	CASSLTGLGAYEQYF
TRBV6-5	TRBJ2-7	CATYRAYEQYF
TRBV12-3/TRBV12-4	TRBJ2-5	CASSLNPRRETQYF
TRBV12-3/TRBV12-4	TRBJ2-1	CASRGGRDINSYNEQFF
TRBV5-6	TRBJ1-5	CASSPNGPYSNQPQHF
TRBV20-1	TRBJ2-1	CSAQRGEGLITNEQFF
TRBV12-3/TRBV12-4	TRBJ1-3	CASSFQGNTIYF
TRBV7-8	TRBJ1-1	CASRKDLMNTEAFF
TRBV5-1	TRBJ2-5	CASSPGNGKTQYF
TRBV20-1	TRBJ1-5	CSAKRERKQPQHF
TRBV5-1	TRBJ1-1	CASSFGPTNTEAFF
TRBV20-1	TRBJ2-5	CSASSAGKETQYF
TRBV27	TRBJ2-1	CASSFEGTNYNEQFF
TRBV4-1	TRBJ2-6	CASSPEEVSGANVLTF
TRBV27	TRBJ2-2	CASSFYQGDTGELFF
TRBV29-1	TRBJ1-3	CSVAVRAEFSGNTIYF
TRBV27	TRBJ2-3	CASSWDPISTDTQYF
TRBV2	TRBJ2-5	CASRSAQETQYF
TRBV6-5	TRBJ2-1	CASSYSPKGGAGNEQFF
TRBV11-3	TRBJ2-3	CASSLDQGADTQYF
TRBV9	TRBJ2-5	CASNPWGGRGQTQYF
TRBV5-5	TRBJ2-3	CASSSIDRDADTQYF
TRBV7-9	TRBJ2-1	CASSLKGGLAGYGEQFF